The next 14 T cell receptor beta chains were all read from a single sample in a study of blood T cell repertoires in COVID-19. TCRdb's copy holds only in-frame clones and misses some; the assay was immunoSEQ multiplex PCR. The data hold about 380,000 clones, with 85% to 90% observed a single time. The sequencing input was peripheral blood. The receptors come from a man between 18 and 29 years old with active or convalescent COVID-19.

This clone has a handful of counts. The V call is TRBV18, the J call TRBJ1-1; 9 bases line up with TRBD1. CDR1 is KGHSH and CDR2 is LQKENI in the germline V gene. CDR3 length equals 16 residues. Trimming took 6 bases from V and 1 from J; bases not matched to a gene: 9. CDR3 amino acids: CASSEYTGGSNTEAFF. CDR3 in DNA: TGTGCCAGCTCGGAGTATACAGGGGGCTCGAACACTGAAGCTTTCTTT.

The CDR3 sequence: CASSPMLALETQYF. CDR3 coding DNA: TGTGCCAGCTCCCCAATGCTAGCGTTGGAGACCCAGTACTTC. The chain is built from TRBV18 and TRBJ2-5; TRBD2 might be the D (6 bases). Germline values: CDR1 KGHSH, CDR2 LQKENI. CDR3 length equals 14 residues. With 6 bases removed from V and 5 bases from J, the gap between germline ends came to 16 bases.

This clone was recorded only once. At one end the junction does not follow the germline gene, possibly because of a read error. CDR3 in DNA: TGTGCCATCAGTGGAGGATCATACTCTGGGGCCAACGTGCTGACTTTC. It is translated as CAISGGSYSGANVLTF. This chain uses TRBV10-3 with TRBJ2-6; TRBD1 might be the D (5 bases). The germline gives CDR1 ENHRY, CDR2 SYGVKD. This CDR3 has 16 amino acids.

This clone was counted between two and nine times. V is TRBV7-2 and J is TRBJ1-2; the D gene is possibly TRBD1 (6 bases). Germline V CDR1 and CDR2: SGHTA, FQGNSA. The CDR3 totals 15 residues. Trimming left V 1 base short and J 8 bases short, with 17 bases between. The CDR3 DNA reads as TGTGCCAGCAGCTTAGGGGACACTTTTCGGCGGGGCTACACCTTC. Translating it yields CASSLGDTFRRGYTF.

The CDR3 coding sequence is TGTGCCAGCGGACTGGAGCGAGCGGGACCTAGCACAGATACGCAGTATTTT. It yields the protein CASGLERAGPSTDTQYF. The chain recombines TRBV2 with TRBJ2-3, with TRBD2 matching 7 bases. The CDR3 totals 17 residues. Losses at the gene ends were 8 bases for V and 0 bases for J; bases not matched to a gene: 14. The germline gives CDR1 SNHLY, CDR2 FYNNEI.

This clone was found once. The chain carries TRBV19 and TRBJ2-5, with a tentative D call TRBD1 (6 bases). Trimming took off 3 bases at V and 4 bases at J, with 12 bases between the two ends. Germline V gene data show CDR1 as LNHDA and CDR2 as SQIVND (reference sequence). This CDR3 is built from 14 residues. The CDR3 DNA is TGTGCCAGTAGTATTTTTGGGGGCTCAGAGACCCAGTACTTC. This gives the protein CASSIFGGSETQYF.

The chain joins TRBV4-2 to TRBJ2-1; D gene ambiguous. V lost 1 base to trimming and J lost 5 bases, with 3 bases between them. The germline gives CDR1 LGHNA, CDR2 YNFKEQ. CDR3 size: 12 residues. The CDR3 bases are TGTGCCAGCAGCCAAGCCAACAATGAGCAGTTCTTC. Translated, it gives CASSQANNEQFF.

The chain joins TRBV7-8 to TRBJ2-1, with D tentatively TRBD1 (5 bases). Germline-derived CDR1 and CDR2 are SGHVS and FQNEAQ. V lost 5 bases, J lost 10 bases, and 15 bases lay in between. The CDR3 loop spans 13 amino acids. CDR3 protein: CASSVVDAGEQFF. DNA for the CDR3: TGTGCCAGCAGCGTAGTGGACGCAGGGGAGCAGTTCTTC.

This chain uses TRBV7-9 with TRBJ2-7; 10 nucleotides align to TRBD2. The germline gives CDR1 SEHNR, CDR2 FQNEAQ (reference sequence). V dropped 1 base and J dropped 12; count of bases not matched to a gene: 6. The CDR3 has 13 amino acids. This chain's CDR3 is CASSLDSSGGLYF. As DNA, the CDR3 is TGTGCCAGCAGCTTAGATTCTAGCGGGGGTTTGTACTTC.

V gene TRBV5-6 combines with J gene TRBJ1-5, with D unresolved. Germline values: CDR1 SGHDT, CDR2 YYEEEE. This CDR3 is 16 amino acids long. Deletions cut 4 bases from V and 1 base from J, with 15 bases between. This CDR3 is CASSPRLGGSNQPQHF. CDR3 in DNA: TGTGCCAGCAGCCCTAGGCTTGGTGGCAGCAATCAGCCCCAGCATTTT.

This chain connects TRBV27 to TRBJ1-6, with TRBD1 matching 7 bases. The junction had 6 bases not matched to a gene; V was cut back by 3 bases and J by 10 bases. Germline CDR1 MNHEY, CDR2 SMNVEV (reference sequence). This CDR3 spans 14 amino acids. The CDR3 coding sequence is TGTGCCAGCAGTTTCCTATACAGGGGCTCACCCCTCCACTTT. Its translation is CASSFLYRGSPLHF.

J is TRBJ1-2 and V is TRBV18; possibly TRBD1 for D (6 bases). CDR3 length: 14 residues. V was shortened by 2 bases and J by 5 bases, with 12 bases between the two germline ends. Germline-derived CDR1 and CDR2 are KGHSH and LQKENI. CDR3 DNA sequence: TGTGCCAGCTCACCAGTGGACAGTGTATATGGCTACACCTTC. Protein: CASSPVDSVYGYTF.

The rearrangement links TRBV5-1 to TRBJ1-3, with TRBD1 matching over 8 bases. CDR1 is SGHRS, CDR2 YFSETQ, per germline. There are 16 residues in the CDR3. Trimming cost V 4 bases and J 0 bases; bases outside gene matches: 6. CDR3 in DNA: TGCGCCAGCAGCACAGGGACAGGTAGCTCTGGAAACACCATATATTTT. Its translation: CASSTGTGSSGNTIYF. Supplemented by reference TRBV5-1 and TRBJ1-3, the full variable domain reads KAGVTQTPRYLIKTRGQQVTLSCSPISGHRSVSWYQQTPGQGLQFLFEYFSETQRNKGNFPGRFSGRQFSNSRSEMNVSTLELGDSALYLCASSTGTGSSGNTIYFGEGSWLTVV.

The chain combines TRBV7-6 with TRBJ2-1, with 12 bases identical to TRBD2. The trim removed 1 base at V and 4 bases at J, leaving 5 bases unmatched. The germline V gene has CDR1 SGHVS and CDR2 FNYEAQ. The CDR3 covers 17 residues. CDR3 DNA: TGTGCCAGCAGCTTAGTCTCGACTAGCGGGAGATACAATGAGCAGTTCTTC. Translation gives CASSLVSTSGRYNEQFF.